This T cell receptor (beta chain) was profiled in a study of CD4 T cell repertoires in COVID-19. Turning to the study itself: Relabeled CFSE-low cells, IL-2-expanded for approximately eleven days, met spikes from other coronaviruses. Findings and caveats of the study: Sharing of several most expanded SARS-CoV-2-reactive clonotypes across memory subsets suggested intraclonal diversification. Some SARS-CoV-2 clonotypes, between about 7 and 28%, recurred in SARS-CoV and/or HKU1 cultures.

Remarks on this clone: Its cognate antigen is unknown.

These memory T cells were uncultured and sequenced directly after ex vivo isolation. TCRdb keeps only in-frame clones here, not all; method: immunoSEQ multiplex PCR. This sample has 70,000 to 95,000 clones, with roughly four fifths found just once. Trimming shortened V by 5 bases and J by 0 bases, and 11 bases separated the two germline ends. The length of the CDR3 is 15 residues. CDR1 and CDR2 (germline): SGHTA, FQGTGA. The V and J genes are TRBV7-3 and TRBJ1-3; D not resolved. The sample in question was CD4+ T cells from peripheral blood, obtained after recovery from COVID-19. This clonotype was obtained from a human donor who had COVID-19. The CDR3 sequence: CASSPSGNSGNTIYF. CDR3 coding DNA: TGTGCCAGCAGCCCGTCCGGAAACTCTGGAAACACCATATATTTT.